This T cell receptor (beta chain) appears in the sequencing data of a study of cytomegalovirus exposure and HLA in healthy donors. CDR3 size: 13 residues. Germline CDR1 and CDR2: SSHAT and FNYEAQ (reference sequence). Study results and caveats: Despite most TCR sequences being rare, some public TCRs occurred in many donors.

Concerning this clone itself: Its target is unknown. A junction boundary mismatches the germline segment, possibly from a read error.

Separation from the roughly 700-subject first cohort characterized the roughly 120-subject validation cohort, to which the donors belonged. Sequencing used immunoSEQ multiplex PCR; TCRdb keeps in-frame clones, though not all of them. Found here are over 120,000 clones, roughly 90% of them singletons; the top ten hold roughly 4.5%. The chain employs TRBV7-7 and TRBJ2-5; D is undetermined. The TCR was taken from a man between 18 and 29 years old in good health and CMV-seropositive. What was sequenced was PBMCs. CDR3 sequence: CASSLGLQETQYF. The DNA of the CDR3 is TGTGCTAGCAGCTTAGGTCTTCAAGAGACCCAGTACTTC.